A selection of T cell receptor beta chains follows, all from one sample in a study of cytomegalovirus exposure and HLA in healthy donors. Sequencing was performed with immunoSEQ multiplex PCR; in TCRdb, only in-frame clones are kept and a portion is missing. The sample carries about 130,000 clones, about 85% recorded once. The sample comprised PBMCs. The receptor set was obtained from a young man in good health and CMV-seropositive. Each CDR3 is given with its conserved first and last residue. The D gene is left open where the match is weak. Where a row states a size, it is once, few, many or the class of an expanded clone; other rows omit it.

D	size	V	J	DNA	CDR3
TRBD1	-	TRBV9	TRBJ1-2	TGTGCCAGCAGCGGCCAGGGACAGGGAAGCTATGGCTACACCTTC	CASSGQGQGSYGYTF
-	-	TRBV5-6	TRBJ2-7	TGTGCCAGCAGCTTGCTCATTGGCGAGGGCGAGCAGTACTTC	CASSLLIGEGEQYF
-	-	TRBV4-3	TRBJ1-6	TGCGCCAGCAGCCAAGATAACGAGGGAGGATCACCCCTCCACTTT	CASSQDNEGGSPLHF
-	-	TRBV4-3	TRBJ2-3	TGCGCCAGCAGCCAAGACGCGCCGGACAGAGCAACAGATACGCAGTATTTT	CASSQDAPDRATDTQYF
-	-	TRBV2	TRBJ2-6	TGTGCCAGCAGTGTTTCCCGCAGGGCTCACTCTGGGGCCAACGTCCTGACTTTC	CASSVSRRAHSGANVLTF
TRBD2	-	TRBV18	TRBJ2-5	TGTGCCAGCTCAAGTCTAGCGGGGACGGGTCAAGAGACCCAGTACTTC	CASSSLAGTGQETQYF
-	-	TRBV11-2	TRBJ2-7	TGTGCCAGCAGCTTTCAGATCTACGAGCAGTACTTC	CASSFQIYEQYF
TRBD2	once	TRBV7-2	TRBJ2-7	TGTGCCAGCACCATTAGCGGGGGGAACTACGAGCAGTACTTC	CASTISGGNYEQYF
TRBD1	-	TRBV30	TRBJ1-6	TGTGCCTGGAGTCGACCGGGACAGGCCCCTAATTCACCCCTCCACTTT	CAWSRPGQAPNSPLHF
-	-	TRBV10-3	TRBJ1-5	TGTGCCATCAGTGAGGGAGTTACGAATCAGCCCCAGCATTTT	CAISEGVTNQPQHF
TRBD2	-	TRBV5-1	TRBJ2-7	TGCGCCAGCAGCTTAGGAGTCGGGGGGGCGTACGAGCAGTACTTC	CASSLGVGGAYEQYF
-	-	TRBV11-2	TRBJ2-7	TGTGCCAGCAGCTTAGATAAACAGGCTACCTACGAGCAGTACTTC	CASSLDKQATYEQYF
TRBD1	-	TRBV5-6	TRBJ1-6	TGTGCCAGCAGCTTCTCCGGGACAGGGAATTCACCCCTCCACTTT	CASSFSGTGNSPLHF
-	-	TRBV5-6	TRBJ2-5	TGTGCCAGCAGCTTTCGAGAGACCCAGTACTTC	CASSFRETQYF
-	-	TRBV7-9	TRBJ1-2	TGTGCCAGCAGCTTAGGTTGGGCTACGGGCTACACCTTC	CASSLGWATGYTF
-	few	TRBV2	TRBJ2-7	TGTGCCAGCAGTAAACACGGCGGCTACGAGCAGTACTTC	CASSKHGGYEQYF
-	-	TRBV10-2	TRBJ2-2	TGCGCCAGTAATCCGGGACAGAACACCGGGGAGCTGTTTTTT	CASNPGQNTGELFF
-	-	TRBV7-2	TRBJ2-1	TGTGCCAGCAGCTCCCCAAATAGTGCAAATGAGCAGTTCTTC	CASSSPNSANEQFF
TRBD1	-	TRBV2	TRBJ2-1	TGTGCCTCTACGACCGGGACAGGGGCCAATGAGCAGTTCTTC	CASTTGTGANEQFF
-	-	TRBV10-3	TRBJ2-2	TGTGCCATCAGGAGAACAGGGAACACCGGGGAGCTGTTTTTT	CAIRRTGNTGELFF
TRBD1	-	TRBV30	TRBJ2-2	TGTGCCTGGAATAGACAGGGGTTCGGGGAGCTGTTTTTT	CAWNRQGFGELFF
-	-	TRBV7-6	TRBJ1-5	TGTGCCAGCAGCTTATCAGGTGATAGCAATCAGCCCCAGCATTTT	CASSLSGDSNQPQHF
TRBD2	-	TRBV11-2	TRBJ2-7	TGTGCCAGCAGCTTTAGCGGGGGATTCTACGAGCAGTACTTC	CASSFSGGFYEQYF
-	-	TRBV7-9	TRBJ1-1	TGTGCCAGCAGCTTAGTAGTTGCAAACACTGAAGCTTTCTTT	CASSLVVANTEAFF
-	-	TRBV18	TRBJ2-7	TGTGCCAGCTCACCCCCCGGCAGGGCAAGCTCCTACGAGCAGTACTTC	CASSPPGRASSYEQYF
TRBD1	once	TRBV10-3	TRBJ1-6	TGTGCCATCAGGGACAGGGGGAATTCACCCCTCCACTTT	CAIRDRGNSPLHF
TRBD1	-	TRBV5-1	TRBJ1-2	TGCGCCAGCAGCCCGGGACAGGGCCGGACCTATGGCTACACCTTC	CASSPGQGRTYGYTF
TRBD2	-	TRBV6-5	TRBJ2-3	TGTGCCAGCAGCTCCGGACTAGCGGGAGGGTTGTATTTT	CASSSGLAGGLYF
-	-	TRBV5-5	TRBJ1-1	TGTGCCAGCAGCCCACGAAACAAAATGAACACTGAAGCTTTCTTT	CASSPRNKMNTEAFF
-	-	TRBV7-2	TRBJ1-1	TGTGCCAGCAGCTGGGGGGGGTATATCACTGAAGCTTTCTTT	CASSWGGYITEAFF
TRBD2	-	TRBV18	TRBJ2-5	TGTGCCAGCTCACCCGGGACTAGCGGGTCGAGAGAGACCCAGTACTTC	CASSPGTSGSRETQYF
-	-	TRBV5-1	TRBJ2-2	TGCGCCAGCAGCTTGGATGGCAGGGTCACCGGGGAGCTGTTTTTT	CASSLDGRVTGELFF
-	-	TRBV7-2	TRBJ1-3	TGTGCCAGCAGTAGAGGGTCAGGGGTCGGAAACACCATATATTTT	CASSRGSGVGNTIYF
-	-	TRBV7-2	TRBJ1-1	TGTGCCAGCAGCTTAGGACAGACCAGGAACACTGAAGCTTTCTTT	CASSLGQTRNTEAFF
-	-	TRBV2	TRBJ1-2	TGTGCCAGCAGGCGGCCGGGAGACTATGGCTACACCTTC	CASRRPGDYGYTF
-	-	TRBV30	TRBJ1-3	TGTGCCTGGAACCCCACAGGGAGCTCTGGAAACACCATATATTTT	CAWNPTGSSGNTIYF
-	-	TRBV6-6	TRBJ2-3	TGTGCCAGCAGTTACGGTGGGGGCGGCACAGATACGCAGTATTTT	CASSYGGGGTDTQYF
-	-	TRBV11-2	TRBJ2-7	TGTGCCAGCAGCTCCAGCTCCTACGAGCAGTACTTC	CASSSSSYEQYF
-	-	TRBV5-6	TRBJ1-5	TGTGCCAGCAGCTTGAGGGGTAATCAGCCCCAGCATTTT	CASSLRGNQPQHF
-	-	TRBV11-3	TRBJ2-3	TGTGCCAGCAGCCTCCAGGGCCGCCCCACAGATACGCAGTATTTT	CASSLQGRPTDTQYF
-	-	TRBV6-1	TRBJ1-5	TGTGCCAGCAGTGAACGGGCAGGGCTTAGCAATCAGCCCCAGCATTTT	CASSERAGLSNQPQHF
-	-	TRBV27	TRBJ1-2	TGTGCCAGCAGTTTCTCGCCTCGGGGTCGAGCGGGGGGCTATGGCTACACCTTC	CASSFSPRGRAGGYGYTF
-	-	TRBV7-2	TRBJ1-2	TGTGCCAGCACCATTAGCCCCTTAACAGGGATAGGGTACACCTTC	CASTISPLTGIGYTF
TRBD2	-	TRBV2	TRBJ2-3	TGTGCCAGCAGGCCTCTAGCGGGGGGGACAGATACGCAGTATTTT	CASRPLAGGTDTQYF
-	-	TRBV5-4	TRBJ2-3	TGTGCCAGCAGCTTGTATGCAGATACGCAGTATTTT	CASSLYADTQYF
TRBD2	-	TRBV5-1	TRBJ2-5	TGCGCCAGCAGCTCGGGACTAGCGGGTGGCGAGACCCAGTACTTC	CASSSGLAGGETQYF
TRBD1	-	TRBV30	TRBJ2-7	TGTGCCTGGAAAAGACAGGGTCCCTACGAGCAGTACTTC	CAWKRQGPYEQYF
TRBD1	-	TRBV29-1	TRBJ1-1	TGCAGCGTGGGACAGGGAAACACTGAAGCTTTCTTT	CSVGQGNTEAFF
TRBD1	-	TRBV7-2	TRBJ1-6	TGTGCCAGCAGGGAACCGGGACAGGGGTATTCACCCCTCCACTTT	CASREPGQGYSPLHF
TRBD2	-	TRBV5-1	TRBJ2-1	TGCGCCAGCAGCTTGGGGGGACTAGGCTATGAGCAGTTCTTC	CASSLGGLGYEQFF
TRBD2	-	TRBV10-1	TRBJ2-1	TGCGCCACAAGAACCGGGACTAGCGGGAGTATTCCCCATGGTCGGGAGCAGTTCTTC	CATRTGTSGSIPHGREQFF
TRBD1	-	TRBV6-5	TRBJ1-4	TGTGCCAGCAGTCCTACAGGGGGGGGTAATGAAAAACTGTTTTTT	CASSPTGGGNEKLFF
TRBD1	-	TRBV7-2	TRBJ1-5	TGTGCCAGCAGCTTACACAGACAGGGGAGGTATCAGCCCCAGCATTTT	CASSLHRQGRYQPQHF
TRBD1	-	TRBV5-1	TRBJ1-2	TGCGCCAGCAGCTTGAGTTCCGGGACAGGGATCGGTGGCTACACCTTC	CASSLSSGTGIGGYTF
-	-	TRBV19	TRBJ1-3	TGTGCCAGTAAGTCGGCGGCAGCCACTGGAAACACCATATATTTT	CASKSAAATGNTIYF
-	-	TRBV18	TRBJ2-4	TGTGCCAGCTCACCAGGGGGCCTAGCCAAAAACATTCAGTACTTC	CASSPGGLAKNIQYF
-	once	TRBV19	TRBJ1-1	TGTGCCAGTAGTCTAAACAGGGAGAACACTGAAGCTTTCTTT	CASSLNRENTEAFF
-	-	TRBV5-1	TRBJ1-5	TGCGCCAGCAGCTTGGAGGCAGGGAAGCAGCCCCAGCATTTT	CASSLEAGKQPQHF
-	few	TRBV6-1	TRBJ1-5	TGTGCCAGCAGACGAACTCCCCTACCTAATCAGCCCCAGCATTTT	CASRRTPLPNQPQHF
-	-	TRBV5-1	TRBJ1-4	TGCGCCAGCAGCTTGGGATCGGTTACAGGGTCGGAAAAACTGTTTTTT	CASSLGSVTGSEKLFF